This TCR beta chain was recorded in a study of OX40 agonist ivuxolimab in advanced cancers. Across the whole study: Every 2 weeks, ivuxolimab was infused into the patients intravenously at between 0.01 and 10 mg/kg. Study results and caveats: Fewer expanded clones were found on average in CD4+ than in CD8+ T cells.

Prior autoimmune disease or systemic immunosuppression barred patients. This clone was observed a single time. As yet, its antigen is unknown. CDR3 length equals 14 residues. Trimming cost V 3 bases and J 7 bases; bases outside gene matches: 7. Germline V CDR1 and CDR2: LNHDA, SQIVND (reference sequence). Sequencing was performed with immunoSEQ multiplex PCR; in TCRdb, only in-frame clones are kept and a portion is missing. The sample carries around 57,000 clones, approximately 90% recorded once. The clonotype was recovered from an adult with an advanced solid tumor such as melanoma, head and neck, liver or kidney cancer. The chain uses TRBV19 and TRBJ1-1, with TRBD1 identical over 8 bases. The sample here was CD4+ or CD8+ T cells sorted from blood, taken in a trial of the OX40 agonist ivuxolimab. The CDR3 is CASSILDRASEAFF. The CDR3 bases are TGTGCCAGTAGTATCCTGGACAGGGCAAGTGAAGCTTTCTTT.